These 7 T cell receptor beta chains came from one sample sequenced in a study of T cell responses to AZD1222 COVID-19 vaccine (dated by TCRdb to about 2021). Per the publication, the time point label means: baseline before first vaccination. Interpreted using the paper, the treatment or condition label stands for: meningococcal conjugate vaccine given as trial control. Library method: the immunoSEQ multiplex PCR assay. As stored in TCRdb, this immuneACCESS dataset retains in-frame rearrangements with V and J assigned. A fraction of the clones does not appear; measured against another copy, unresolved V genes explain less than half of the discrepancy, and the remainder lacks a known reason. Here the sample has some 130,000 clones; about 88% occur a single time. The ten largest make up around a sixth of the sample. Sequences were derived from peripheral blood, sampled on day 0 of MenACWY control vaccination. The receptors here all came from an adult in good health.

This rearrangement joins TRBV6-5 to TRBJ1-1, with 11 bases matching TRBD1. V shed 10 bases, J shed 6 bases, and the junction held 4 bases outside the gene matches. Germline V lookup: CDR1 MNHEY, CDR2 SVGAGI. The CDR3 is 12 amino acids. CDR3 sequence (DNA): TGTGCCATCGGACAGGGGGCCGCTGAAGCTTTCTTT. Translating gives CAIGQGAAEAFF.

The chain combines TRBV20-1 with TRBJ2-3, with D unresolved. The germline V gene has CDR1 DFQATT and CDR2 SNEGSKA (reference sequence). Trimming pared 3 bases from V and 7 bases from J, leaving 8 bases between. CDR3 size: 11 residues. As DNA, the CDR3 is TGCAGTGCTAGTCCCCCCAATACGCAGTATTTT. Translation gives CSASPPNTQYF.

In regard to this clone: The junction departs from the called germline gene at one end, perhaps through a read error. The V gene is TRBV7-9, the J gene TRBJ2-7; D call uncertain. The CDR3 is 12 amino acids. Germline CDR1 reads SEHNR; CDR2 reads FQNEAQ (reference sequence). CDR3 sequence reads: CASSLEPQPIFF. The CDR3 DNA reads TGTGCCAGCAGCTTAGAACCCCAGCCGATCTTTTTC.

The chain links TRBV7-9 to TRBJ1-2; 7 bases agree with TRBD1. With 4 bases clipped from V and 5 bases from J, the junction kept 7 bases outside the gene matches. Germline CDR1 reads SEHNR; CDR2 reads FQNEAQ (reference sequence). This CDR3 region has 14 residues. The CDR3 DNA reads as TGTGCCAGCAGCTCACAGGGGCTGGGTTATGGCTACACCTTC. This translates into CASSSQGLGYGYTF. Looking up the rest from reference TRBV7-9 and TRBJ1-2 gives the full variable domain: DTGVSQNPRHKITKRGQNVTFRCDPISEHNRLYWYRQTLGQGPEFLTYFQNEAQLEKSRLLSDRFSAERPKGSFSTLEIQRTEQGDSAMYLCASSSQGLGYGYTFGSGTRLTVV.

The chain combines TRBV6-5 with TRBJ1-2; D is uncertain. Deletions cut 8 bases from V and 2 bases from J, with 18 bases between. Germline-derived CDR1 and CDR2 are MNHEY and SVGAGI. The CDR3 sequence is 15 residues long. The CDR3 sequence is CASSEEKSPNYGYTF. The CDR3 DNA is TGTGCCAGCTCGGAGGAGAAATCGCCAAACTATGGCTACACCTTC.

This chain joins TRBV5-1 and TRBJ2-1; 12 bases are shared with TRBD2. The CDR3 has 16 amino acids. V lost 0 bases and J lost 4; bases outside the gene matches: 2. CDR1 is SGHRS, CDR2 YFSETQ, per germline. CDR3 nucleotide sequence: TGCGCCAGCAGCTTGGATGGGACTAGCGGGTACAATGAGCAGTTCTTC. Translation gives CASSLDGTSGYNEQFF.

V gene TRBV6-5 combines with J gene TRBJ1-6; D is unresolved. V lost 6 bases and J lost 15, with 21 bases in between. This CDR3 spans 14 amino acids. Germline V gives CDR1 MNHEY, CDR2 SVGAGI. CDR3 coding DNA: TGTGCCAGCAGCAATTTGCCGGACCGAGTTTTCCTCCACTTT. This gives the protein CASSNLPDRVFLHF.